This T cell receptor (beta chain) appears in the sequencing data of a study of OX40 agonist ivuxolimab in advanced cancers. Study-wide points: Clonal expansion among partial responders at 0.1-3.0 mg/kg ranked near the lowest.

Cycle 7 day 1, cycle 4 day 1, and baseline were the timepoints at which blood was sampled. The CDR3 loop spans 13 amino acids. V gave up 3 bases and J gave up 6 bases, with 14 bases separating them. Germline CDR1 and CDR2: SQVTM and ANQGSEA. Details on this clone: Its antigen is unknown.

Assay: immunoSEQ multiplex PCR; the TCRdb copy retains only in-frame clones and omits some. Here the sample spans some 86,000 clones, more than 90% being singletons. The chain employs TRBV29-1 and TRBJ1-1; D ambiguous. The specimen comprised CD4+ or CD8+ T cells sorted from blood, sampled in a trial of the OX40 agonist ivuxolimab. The clonotype was recovered from an adult with an advanced solid tumor such as melanoma, head and neck, liver or kidney cancer. CDR3 coding DNA: TGCAGCGTTGATGGTAAAGGTAAATCTGAAGCTTTCTTT. This gives the protein CSVDGKGKSEAFF.